This TCR beta chain was sequenced for a study of monozygotic twins with inflammatory bowel disease. CDR1 is SGHTA and CDR2 is FQGNSA in the germline V gene. The CDR3 is 15 amino acids. Using the 5' RACE reads, TCRdb records one entry per CDR3 protein without DNA. The table for this sample gives around 380,000 distinct CDR3 sequences. The sample consisted of blood. The sequence came from a human donor with ulcerative colitis or Crohn's disease, or a healthy co-twin of an affected twin (not recorded which). The chain links TRBV7-2 to TRBJ2-2; TCRdb's D gene call, TRBD1, goes unchecked for lack of DNA. Here the CDR3 reads CASSRLGQATGELFF.